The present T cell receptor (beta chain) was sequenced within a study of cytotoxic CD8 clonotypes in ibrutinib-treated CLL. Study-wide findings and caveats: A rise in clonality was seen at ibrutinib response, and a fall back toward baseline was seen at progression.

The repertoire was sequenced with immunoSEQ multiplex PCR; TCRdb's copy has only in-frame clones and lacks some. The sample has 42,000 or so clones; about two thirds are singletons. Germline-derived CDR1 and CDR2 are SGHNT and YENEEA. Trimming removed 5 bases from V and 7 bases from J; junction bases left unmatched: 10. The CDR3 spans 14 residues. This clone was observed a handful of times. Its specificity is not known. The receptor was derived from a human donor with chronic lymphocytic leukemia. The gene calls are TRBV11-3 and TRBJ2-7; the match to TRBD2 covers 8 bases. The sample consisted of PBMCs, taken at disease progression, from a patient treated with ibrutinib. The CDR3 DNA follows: TGTGCCAGCAGCGATAGCGGGACCCCTTGGGAGCAGTACTTC. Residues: CASSDSGTPWEQYF. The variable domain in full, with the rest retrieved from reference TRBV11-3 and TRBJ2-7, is EAGVVQSPRYKIIEKKQPVAFWCNPISGHNTLYWYLQNLGQGPELLIRYENEEAVDDSQLPKDRFSAERLKGVDSTLKIQPAELGDSAVYLCASSDSGTPWEQYFGPGTRLTVT.